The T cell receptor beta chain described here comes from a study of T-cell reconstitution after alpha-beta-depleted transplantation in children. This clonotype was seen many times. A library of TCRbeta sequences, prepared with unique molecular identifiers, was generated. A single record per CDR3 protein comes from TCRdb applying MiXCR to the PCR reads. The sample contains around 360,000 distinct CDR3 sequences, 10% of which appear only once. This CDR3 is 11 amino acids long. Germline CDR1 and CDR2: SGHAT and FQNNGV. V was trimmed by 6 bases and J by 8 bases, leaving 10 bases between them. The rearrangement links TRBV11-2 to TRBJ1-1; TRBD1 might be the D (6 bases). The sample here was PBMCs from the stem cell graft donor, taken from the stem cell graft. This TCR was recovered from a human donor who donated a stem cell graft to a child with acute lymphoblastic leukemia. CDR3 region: CASRGTPEAFF. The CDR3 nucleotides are TGTGCCAGCAGGGGGACACCCGAAGCTTTCTTT.